This TCR beta chain is drawn from a study of cytomegalovirus exposure and HLA in healthy donors. The CDR3 sequence is 15 residues long. The study ran its PCR with 60 Vbeta and 13 Jbeta primers. Data came from immunoSEQ multiplex PCR; TCRdb stores just in-frame clones and leaves some out. The table has fewer than 100,000 clones, about 8% seen once. This sequence originates from a man between 45 and 60 years old in good health and CMV-seronegative. This chain joins TRBV12-2 and TRBJ1-1. TRBV12-2 is marked as a pseudogene. The source material was PBMCs. CDR3 nucleotide sequence: TGTGCAAGTCGCTTAGACGTGGGACTTAACACTGAAGCTTTCTTT. It yields the protein CASRLDVGLNTEAFF.